A selection of T cell receptor beta chains follows, all from one sample in a study of vaccination and CD4 T cells after COVID-19. One entry per CDR3 protein, called by TCRdb with MiXCR from the PCR reads. Here the sample spans more than 6,000 distinct CDR3 sequences, roughly 70% being singletons. Their antigens remain unidentified. The source material was CD4+ T cells from blood, cultured in vitro. Source of these receptors: a human donor who had recovered from COVID-19. CDR3s include the opening cysteine and the closing phenylalanine or tryptophan. A D gene is named only where the DNA matches it firmly. Expanded clones are given a class, and other clones once, few, many or no size at all.

>-|-|TRBV19|TRBJ2-7
TGTGCCAGTACCCCGGACGGGAGTCGCGAGCAGTACTTC
CASTPDGSREQYF
>-|-|TRBV4-1|TRBJ1-2
TGCGCCAGCAGCCAGCCACAGGGCTACTATGGCTACACCTTC
CASSQPQGYYGYTF
>TRBD2|-|TRBV20-1|TRBJ2-1
TGCAGTGCTTTCACTAGCGGGAGGGTGAATGAGCAGTTCTTC
CSAFTSGRVNEQFF
>TRBD1|-|TRBV14|TRBJ1-1
TGTGCCAGCAGCCCGAGGGGGCGTTGGCTGTGGACTGAAGCTTTCTTT
CASSPRGRWLWTEAFF
>-|-|TRBV5-1|TRBJ2-3
TGCGCCAGTGGGCGCGGAGACGGCGGCGAGCAGTATTTT
CASGRGDGGEQYF
>-|-|TRBV7-9|TRBJ1-1
TGTGCCAGCAGCTGGACGGCGAACACTGAAGCTTTCTTT
CASSWTANTEAFF
>-|-|TRBV7-3|TRBJ1-1
TGTGCCAGCAGTCGTACGGGCGGTGAAGCTTTCTTT
CASSRTGGEAFF
>-|-|TRBV24-1|TRBJ2-3
TGTGCCACCAGTGATTTAGAGGGAGTACCTAGCACAGATACGCAGTATTTT
CATSDLEGVPSTDTQYF
>-|-|TRBV6-1|TRBJ1-1
TGTGCCAGCAGTGAGAGGGGAGGGAACACTGAAGCTTTCTTT
CASSERGGNTEAFF
>-|once|TRBV6-1|TRBJ2-7
TGTGCCAGCAAGTCCATGACGGGATCATCCTACGAGCAGTACTTC
CASKSMTGSSYEQYF
>-|once|TRBV7-6|TRBJ1-1
TGTGCCAGCAGCTTGAAAGGAGCGGGTGCTGAAGCTTTCTTT
CASSLKGAGAEAFF
>-|-|TRBV20-1|TRBJ2-3
TGCAGTGCTACCGTCAGGGATACAGATACGCAGTATTTT
CSATVRDTDTQYF
>-|-|TRBV20-1|TRBJ2-2
TGCAGTGTTAGGGGAGACACCGGGGAGCTGTTTTTT
CSVRGDTGELFF
>-|-|TRBV7-9|TRBJ1-2
TGTGCCAGCAGCTTAGACCGGGACTCCTATGGCTACACCTTC
CASSLDRDSYGYTF
>-|few|TRBV20-1|TRBJ1-6
TGCAGTGCTAGTCCAGGGAACAATTCACCCCTCCACTTT
CSASPGNNSPLHF
>-|-|TRBV6-1|TRBJ2-3
TGTGCCTCGTTGAGGGCCGAGGCAGATACGCAGTATTTT
CASLRAEADTQYF
>TRBD1|-|TRBV27|TRBJ1-2
TGTGCCAGCAGTTCCATCCAATTCACCCCGGGACAGGGGAACTATGGCTACACCTTC
CASSSIQFTPGQGNYGYTF
>-|-|TRBV12-3/TRBV12-4|TRBJ2-7
TGTGCCAGCAGTTTGGGGGTCGCAGGGGTCTACGAGCAGTACTTC
CASSLGVAGVYEQYF
>-|-|TRBV6-5|TRBJ2-7
TGTGCCAGCAGTTACTTGTACGGAGAAGAGCAGTACTTC
CASSYLYGEEQYF
>TRBD1|-|TRBV20-1|TRBJ1-2
TGCAGTGCTAGAGAGGGCAGGGGGCGCATGTTGTTAATTCAACCCTTCGGCACCTTC
CSAREGRGRMLLIQPFGTF
>-|-|TRBV20-1|TRBJ2-3
TGCAGTGCTAGAGTCAGCTCCGTGGTTGCGCAGTATTTT
CSARVSSVVAQYF
>-|-|TRBV19|TRBJ1-1
TGTGCCAGTAGTATAGATCTATACAGGGAGGGATTGGACACTGAAGCTTTCTTT
CASSIDLYREGLDTEAFF
>-|-|TRBV6-5|TRBJ1-3
TGTGCCAGCAGTTACTCTGACAGCTCTGGAAACACCATATATTTT
CASSYSDSSGNTIYF
>-|medium-sized|TRBV7-2|TRBJ2-5
TGTGCCAGCAGCGGGCGGTCGGGTATGGAGACCCAGTACTTC
CASSGRSGMETQYF
>-|-|TRBV6-2/TRBV6-3|TRBJ1-2
TGTGCCAGCAGTTACCGCCTTGGGGTGTTCGACTATGGCTACACCTTC
CASSYRLGVFDYGYTF
>-|-|TRBV20-1|TRBJ2-7
TGCAGTGCTAGAGGGGGACTTTCCTACGAGCAGTACTTC
CSARGGLSYEQYF
>-|-|TRBV20-1|TRBJ1-2
TGCAGTGCTGTAACTAACTATGGCTACACCTTC
CSAVTNYGYTF
>-|-|TRBV20-1|TRBJ1-5
TGCAGTGCCCCAACCCCCGGGACCCTAACCCCACCCCAGCATTTT
CSAPTPGTLTPPQHF
>-|-|TRBV7-3|TRBJ1-6
TGTGCCAGCAGCTTAAGACGGGGTGCTCCCCTCCACTTT
CASSLRRGAPLHF
>-|-|TRBV4-3|TRBJ1-2
TGCGCCAGCAGCCAGGGTAACTATGGCTACACCTTC
CASSQGNYGYTF
>TRBD1|once|TRBV6-1|TRBJ1-2
TGTGCCAGCAGTACAGCTACCGGGACAGGGTTTCTTGGCTACACCTTC
CASSTATGTGFLGYTF
>TRBD2|-|TRBV20-1|TRBJ2-7
TGCAGTGCTAGGTCACTAGCGACAAGCCCCTACGAGCAGTACTTC
CSARSLATSPYEQYF
>TRBD1|-|TRBV20-1|TRBJ1-5
TGCAGTGCCAGGACAGGGGGCGGAGATGGTCAGCCCCAGCATTTT
CSARTGGGDGQPQHF
>-|-|TRBV7-6|TRBJ2-3
TGTGCCAGCAGCCCCCGAGGAGGGGGGATCACCACAGATACGCAGTATTTT
CASSPRGGGITTDTQYF